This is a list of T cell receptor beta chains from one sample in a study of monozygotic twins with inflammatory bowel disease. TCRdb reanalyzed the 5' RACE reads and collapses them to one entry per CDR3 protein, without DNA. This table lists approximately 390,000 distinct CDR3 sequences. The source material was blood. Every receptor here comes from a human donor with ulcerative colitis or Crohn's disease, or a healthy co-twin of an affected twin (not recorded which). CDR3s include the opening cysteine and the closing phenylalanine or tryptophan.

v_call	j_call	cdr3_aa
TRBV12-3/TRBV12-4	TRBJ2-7	CASSRARYEQYF
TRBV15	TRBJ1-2	CATSRDDGYTF
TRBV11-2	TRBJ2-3	CASSFNRGWTQYF
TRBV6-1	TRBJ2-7	CASSPHAGFYEQYF
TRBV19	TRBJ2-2	CASSIISQWTARNTGELFF
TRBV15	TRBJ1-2	CATSHGQLYGYTF
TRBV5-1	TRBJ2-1	CASTDPSSYNEQFF
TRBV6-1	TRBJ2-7	CASRSSTGQSYEQYF
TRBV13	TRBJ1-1	CASSLDFQTEAFF
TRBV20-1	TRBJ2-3	CSARDMGQGIIRQYF
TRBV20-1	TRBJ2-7	CSAGQGFSYEQYF
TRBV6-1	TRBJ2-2	CASSQFANTGELFF
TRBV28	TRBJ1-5	CAGSSGGPNQPQHF
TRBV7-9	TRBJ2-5	CASSLGSSGADLYF
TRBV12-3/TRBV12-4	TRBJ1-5	CASSFGDRLNQPQHF
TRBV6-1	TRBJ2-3	CASSEAGTPQYF
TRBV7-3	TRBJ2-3	CASSLIGTSSGRAYDTQYF
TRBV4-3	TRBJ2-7	CASSQVVAGVPLQYF
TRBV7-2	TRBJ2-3	CASSLRTGPTDTQYF
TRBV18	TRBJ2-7	CASSPPLAGNYEQYF
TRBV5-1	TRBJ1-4	CASSQRAANEKLFF
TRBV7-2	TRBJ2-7	CASSLDGTASWEQYF